A selection of T cell receptor beta chains follows, all from one sample in a study of blood T cell repertoires in COVID-19. Profiling relied on immunoSEQ multiplex PCR, and the TCRdb table lists in-frame clones only, not all of them. The sample consists of roughly 120,000 clones, about 89% of them appearing once. The sequencing sample was made of peripheral blood. Receptor source: a man between 40 and 49 years old with acute or convalescent COVID-19. Both conserved end residues are trimmed from each CDR3. Part of the rows lack a size; the others show once, few, many or a class for expanded clones.

TRBJ2-7	.	TRBV5-6	ASGLHEQY
TRBJ1-5	.	TRBV19	ASSIGDRVKPQH
TRBJ2-2	.	TRBV30	AWSQGFGELF
TRBJ1-5	.	TRBV20-1	SASLSNQPQH
TRBJ2-5	.	TRBV5-4	ASSLLAGAETQY
TRBJ2-2	once	TRBV6-1	ASSEPGQGTGELF
TRBJ1-1	.	TRBV27	ASSRRGQAEAF
TRBJ2-1	.	TRBV5-8	ASSLRRFGDEQF
TRBJ2-3	.	TRBV6-5	ASSKRVSTDTQY
TRBJ2-2	.	TRBV5-4	ASSRRRHANTGELF
TRBJ2-7	.	TRBV5-6	ASSLAGGPHEQY
TRBJ2-7	.	TRBV2	ASSDPAGPFRDEQY
TRBJ1-1	.	TRBV19	ASTWGGPNTEAF
TRBJ2-1	.	TRBV4-1	ASSQEELAGREQF
TRBJ1-1	.	TRBV14	ASSQRRTGVAF
TRBJ1-1	.	TRBV5-1	ASSLAGLTTEAF
TRBJ1-6	.	TRBV3-1/TRBV3-2	ASSHGTGTEYSPLH
TRBJ2-2	medium-sized	TRBV5-4	ASSWGLAGVRGNTGELF
TRBJ2-3	.	TRBV19	ASSATTKRAITDTQY
TRBJ1-2	.	TRBV29-1	SVDPTGEESNGYT
TRBJ1-1	.	TRBV24-1	ATSDLSGTMNTEAF
TRBJ1-6	.	TRBV9	ASSEKNRVSPLH
TRBJ2-1	few	TRBV5-1	ASSFRAGVGNEQF
TRBJ1-1	.	TRBV5-4	ASSSPAPRDTEAF
TRBJ1-4	.	TRBV19	ATKKEVANEKLF
TRBJ1-5	.	TRBV2	ASSYRGRAQPQH
TRBJ1-5	once	TRBV19	ATTNPNFGNQPQH
TRBJ2-3	.	TRBV4-1	ASSTPPRDTTADTQY
TRBJ1-2	.	TRBV14	ASSQDLGKGITNYGYT
TRBJ2-1	.	TRBV18	ASSKRGQDYEQF
TRBJ1-2	.	TRBV19	ASSVEDSPWGYT
TRBJ2-1	.	TRBV7-2	ASNERGPLGNEQF
TRBJ2-5	once	TRBV27	ASSPGLVDIQETQY
TRBJ2-3	.	TRBV6-5	ASPRDRVTDTQY
TRBJ1-2	.	TRBV7-6	ASSLDVGTENYGYT
TRBJ2-5	once	TRBV14	ASSHGLRGTVPQETQY
TRBJ1-2	.	TRBV12-5	ASGGDRANYGYT
TRBJ1-2	.	TRBV5-8	ASSRDTNYGYT
TRBJ1-2	.	TRBV18	ASSLDSYNYGYT
TRBJ1-1	.	TRBV6-1	ASSDLGQGLGTEAF
TRBJ1-1	.	TRBV5-1	ASSRQGEMNTEAF
TRBJ2-7	.	TRBV3-1/TRBV3-2	ASSQVPPTGVVVYEQY
TRBJ2-3	.	TRBV7-9	ASSSRGAGSTDTQY
TRBJ1-6	.	TRBV14	ASRRDLNSPLH
TRBJ2-3	.	TRBV6-5	ASSSDRAATQY
TRBJ2-5	.	TRBV30	ASEPAGWRETQY
TRBJ2-3	.	TRBV3-1/TRBV3-2	ASSQALHRVSGTDTQY
TRBJ1-1	once	TRBV3-1/TRBV3-2	ASSQAFEAF
TRBJ2-1	.	TRBV5-1	ASSLSSGRGFGEQF
TRBJ2-6	.	TRBV19	ATNQGTGANVLT
TRBJ1-4	.	TRBV7-8	ASSEAGTGVEKLF
TRBJ1-1	.	TRBV25-1	ASSAGHSNTEAF
TRBJ1-1	.	TRBV5-6	ASSLPGNTEAF
TRBJ2-3	.	TRBV7-2	ASSLALAGALSTDTQY
TRBJ1-3	.	TRBV5-1	ASSAGDTIY
TRBJ1-3	.	TRBV6-6	ASSRTGGSGNTIY
TRBJ1-3	.	TRBV30	AWSFGSGNTIY
TRBJ2-7	.	TRBV14	ASSPGRTGSYEQY
TRBJ1-2	.	TRBV7-9	ASSLGQEGYT